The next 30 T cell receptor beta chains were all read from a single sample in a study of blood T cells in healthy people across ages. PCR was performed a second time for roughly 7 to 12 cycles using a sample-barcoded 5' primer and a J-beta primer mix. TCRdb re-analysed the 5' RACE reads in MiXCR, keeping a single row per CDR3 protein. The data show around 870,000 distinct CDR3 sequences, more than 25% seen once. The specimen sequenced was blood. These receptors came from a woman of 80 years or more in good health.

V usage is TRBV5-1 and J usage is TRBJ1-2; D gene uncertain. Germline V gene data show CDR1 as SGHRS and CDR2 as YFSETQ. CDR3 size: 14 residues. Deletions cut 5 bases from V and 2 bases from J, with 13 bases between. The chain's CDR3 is CASRHKAPNYGYTF. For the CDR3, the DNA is TGCGCCAGCAGGCATAAGGCCCCGAACTATGGCTACACCTTC.

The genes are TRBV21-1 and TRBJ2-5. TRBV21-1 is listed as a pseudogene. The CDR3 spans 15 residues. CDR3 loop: CASSRDRTEQETQYF. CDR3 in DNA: TGTGCCAGCAGCAGAGACCGGACGGAGCAAGAGACCCAGTACTTC.

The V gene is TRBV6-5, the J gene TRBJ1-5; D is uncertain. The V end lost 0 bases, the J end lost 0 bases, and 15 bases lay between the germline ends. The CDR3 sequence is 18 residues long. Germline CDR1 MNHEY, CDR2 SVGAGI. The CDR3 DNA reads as TGTGCCAGCAGTTACTCGTCAGGCGGACGCTATAGCAATCAGCCCCAGCATTTT. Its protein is CASSYSSGGRYSNQPQHF.

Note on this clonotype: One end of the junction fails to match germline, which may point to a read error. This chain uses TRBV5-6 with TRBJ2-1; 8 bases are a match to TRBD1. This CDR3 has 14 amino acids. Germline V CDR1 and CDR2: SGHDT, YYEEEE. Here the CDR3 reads CASNFWDRYNEQFF. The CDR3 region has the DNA TGCGCCAGCAACTTTTGGGACAGGTACAATGAGCAGTTCTTC.

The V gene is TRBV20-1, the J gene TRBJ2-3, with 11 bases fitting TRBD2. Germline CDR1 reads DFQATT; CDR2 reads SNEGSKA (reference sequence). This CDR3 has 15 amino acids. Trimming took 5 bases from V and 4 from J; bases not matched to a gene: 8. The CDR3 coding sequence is TGCAGTGCTCCTTTAGCGGGGGGGCGACCAGATACGCAGTATTTT. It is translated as CSAPLAGGRPDTQYF.

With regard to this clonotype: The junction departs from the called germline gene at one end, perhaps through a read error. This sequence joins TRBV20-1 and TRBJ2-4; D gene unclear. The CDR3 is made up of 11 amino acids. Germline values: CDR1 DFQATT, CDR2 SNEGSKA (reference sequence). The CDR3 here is CRARAGNIQYF. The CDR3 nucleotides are TGCAGGGCTAGGGCCGGAAACATTCAGTACTTC.

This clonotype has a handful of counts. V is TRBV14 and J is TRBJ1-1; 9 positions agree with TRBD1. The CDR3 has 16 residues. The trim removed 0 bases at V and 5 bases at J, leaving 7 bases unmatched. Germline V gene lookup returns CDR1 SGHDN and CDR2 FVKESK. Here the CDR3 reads CASSQDLGTGRTEAFF. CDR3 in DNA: TGTGCCAGCAGCCAAGATCTAGGGACAGGGAGGACTGAAGCTTTCTTT.

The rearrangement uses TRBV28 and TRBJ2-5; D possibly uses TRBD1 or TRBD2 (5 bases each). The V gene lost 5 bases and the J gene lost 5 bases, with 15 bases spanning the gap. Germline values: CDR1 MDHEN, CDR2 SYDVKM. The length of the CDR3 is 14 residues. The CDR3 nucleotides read TGTGCCAGCAGTCCTTTTAGGGGACCGGAGACCCAGTACTTC. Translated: CASSPFRGPETQYF.

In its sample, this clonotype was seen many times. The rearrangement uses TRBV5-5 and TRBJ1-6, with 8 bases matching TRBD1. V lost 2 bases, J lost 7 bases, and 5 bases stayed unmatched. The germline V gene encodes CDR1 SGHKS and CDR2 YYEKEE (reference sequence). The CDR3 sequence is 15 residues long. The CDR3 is CASSFSPGGNSPLHF. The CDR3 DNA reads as TGTGCCAGCAGCTTTTCCCCAGGGGGCAATTCACCCCTCCACTTT.

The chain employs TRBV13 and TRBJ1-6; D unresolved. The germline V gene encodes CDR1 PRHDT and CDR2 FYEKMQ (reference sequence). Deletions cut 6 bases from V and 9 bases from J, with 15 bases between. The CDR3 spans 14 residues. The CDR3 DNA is TGTGCCAGCAGTTACCGGGCAGGTGGTTCACCCCTCCACTTT. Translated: CASSYRAGGSPLHF.

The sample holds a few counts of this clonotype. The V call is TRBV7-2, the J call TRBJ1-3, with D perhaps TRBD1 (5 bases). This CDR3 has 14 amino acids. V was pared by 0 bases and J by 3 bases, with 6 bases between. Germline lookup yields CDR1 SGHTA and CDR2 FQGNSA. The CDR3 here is CASSLAGLGNTIYF. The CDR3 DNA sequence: TGTGCCAGCAGCTTAGCGGGACTTGGAAACACCATATATTTT.

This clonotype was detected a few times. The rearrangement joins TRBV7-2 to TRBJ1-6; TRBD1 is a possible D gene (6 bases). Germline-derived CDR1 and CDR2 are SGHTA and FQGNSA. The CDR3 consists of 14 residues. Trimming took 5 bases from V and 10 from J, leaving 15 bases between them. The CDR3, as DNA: TGTGCCAGCAGCCGGGGGGCAGCGGGATCACCCCTCCACTTT. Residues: CASSRGAAGSPLHF.

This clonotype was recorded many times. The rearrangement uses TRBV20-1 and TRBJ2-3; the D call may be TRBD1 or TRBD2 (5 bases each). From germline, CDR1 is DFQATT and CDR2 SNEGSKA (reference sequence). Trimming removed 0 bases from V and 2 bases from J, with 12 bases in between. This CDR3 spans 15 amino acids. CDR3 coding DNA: TGCAGTGCTAGAGATCTAAGGGACGCCACAGATACGCAGTATTTT. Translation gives CSARDLRDATDTQYF.

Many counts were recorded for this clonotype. The CDR3 is CASSVSGNSYNEQFF. The CDR3 coding sequence is TGTGCCAGCAGCGTATCCGGCAACTCCTACAATGAGCAGTTCTTC. The rearrangement uses TRBV9 and TRBJ2-1; D is ambiguous. The CDR3 runs to 15 residues. The V end lost 1 base, the J end lost 0 bases, and 8 bases lay between the germline ends. Germline V gene data show CDR1 as SGDLS and CDR2 as YYNGEE.

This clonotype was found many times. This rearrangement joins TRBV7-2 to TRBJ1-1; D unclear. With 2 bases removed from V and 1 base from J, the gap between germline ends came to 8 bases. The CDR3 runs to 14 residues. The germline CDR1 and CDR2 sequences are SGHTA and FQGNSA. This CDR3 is CASSLTSGNTEAFF. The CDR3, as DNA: TGTGCCAGCAGCTTAACCTCCGGGAACACTGAAGCTTTCTTT. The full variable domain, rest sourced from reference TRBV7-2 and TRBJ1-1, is GAGVSQSPSNKVTEKGKDVELRCDPISGHTALYWYRQSLGQGLEFLIYFQGNSAPDKSGLPSDRFSAERTGGSVSTLTIQRTQQEDSAVYLCASSLTSGNTEAFFGQGTRLTVV.

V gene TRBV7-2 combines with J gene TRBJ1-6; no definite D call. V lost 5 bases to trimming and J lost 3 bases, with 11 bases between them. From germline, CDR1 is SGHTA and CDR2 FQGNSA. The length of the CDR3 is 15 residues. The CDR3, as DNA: TGTGCCAGCAGCCCCGGACGCCTCTATAATTCACCCCTCCACTTT. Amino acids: CASSPGRLYNSPLHF. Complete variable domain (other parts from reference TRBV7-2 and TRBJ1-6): GAGVSQSPSNKVTEKGKDVELRCDPISGHTALYWYRQSLGQGLEFLIYFQGNSAPDKSGLPSDRFSAERTGGSVSTLTIQRTQQEDSAVYLCASSPGRLYNSPLHFGNGTRLTVT.

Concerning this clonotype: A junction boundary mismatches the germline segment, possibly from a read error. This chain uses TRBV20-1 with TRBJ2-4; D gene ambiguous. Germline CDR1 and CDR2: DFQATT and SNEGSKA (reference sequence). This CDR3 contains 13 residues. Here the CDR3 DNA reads TGCAGTGCGAGAGCCCCGACGAAAAACATTCAGTACTTC. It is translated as CSARAPTKNIQYF.

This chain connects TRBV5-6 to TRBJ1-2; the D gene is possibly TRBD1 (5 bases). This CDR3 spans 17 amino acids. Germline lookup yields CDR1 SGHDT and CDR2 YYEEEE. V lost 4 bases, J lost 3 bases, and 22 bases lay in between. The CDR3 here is CASSQELVGRVDYGYTF. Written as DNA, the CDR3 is TGTGCCAGCAGCCAAGAGTTAGTGGGCAGGGTGGACTATGGCTACACCTTC.

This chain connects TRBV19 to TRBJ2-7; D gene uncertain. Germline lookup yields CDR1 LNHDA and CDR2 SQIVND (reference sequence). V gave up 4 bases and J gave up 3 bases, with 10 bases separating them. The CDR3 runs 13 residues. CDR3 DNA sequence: TGTGCCAGTAGTACCGGACGGCACTACGAGCAGTACTTC. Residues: CASSTGRHYEQYF.

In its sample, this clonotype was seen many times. This CDR3 reads CASSFGQGALLAKNIQYF. In DNA, the CDR3 is TGCGCCAGCAGCTTTGGACAGGGGGCCTTACTAGCCAAAAACATTCAGTACTTC. The chain has TRBV5-1 and TRBJ2-4; TRBD1 aligns across 11 bases. V was pared by 2 bases and J by 0 bases, with 7 bases of the junction left unmatched. Germline CDR1 and CDR2: SGHRS and YFSETQ. The CDR3 loop spans 18 amino acids.

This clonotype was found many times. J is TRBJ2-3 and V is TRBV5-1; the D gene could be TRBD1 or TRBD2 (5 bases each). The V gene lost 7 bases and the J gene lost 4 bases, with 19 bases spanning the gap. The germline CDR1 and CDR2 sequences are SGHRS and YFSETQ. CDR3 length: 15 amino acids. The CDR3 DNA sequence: TGCGCCAGCGGGGGATCCGGGGTCCGCTCAGATACGCAGTATTTT. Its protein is CASGGSGVRSDTQYF.

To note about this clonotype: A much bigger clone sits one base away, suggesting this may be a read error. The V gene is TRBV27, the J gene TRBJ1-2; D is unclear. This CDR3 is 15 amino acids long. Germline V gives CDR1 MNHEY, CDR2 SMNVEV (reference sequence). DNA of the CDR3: TGTGCCGGCAGTTTAAGGGCGAACTCCGATAATCGCTACACCTTC. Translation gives CAGSLRANSDNRYTF.

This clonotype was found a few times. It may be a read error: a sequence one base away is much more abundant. The CDR3 sequence is CASSKTSGVSYNEQYF. CDR3 bases: TGTGCCAGCAGCAAAACTAGCGGGGTTTCCTACAATGAGCAGTACTTC. This chain joins TRBV7-2 and TRBJ2-1; 10 positions match TRBD2. The closer fit of TRBJ2-7 to the DNA end suggests the J call may be wrong. Germline V CDR1 and CDR2: SGHTA, FQGNSA. The CDR3 has 16 residues.

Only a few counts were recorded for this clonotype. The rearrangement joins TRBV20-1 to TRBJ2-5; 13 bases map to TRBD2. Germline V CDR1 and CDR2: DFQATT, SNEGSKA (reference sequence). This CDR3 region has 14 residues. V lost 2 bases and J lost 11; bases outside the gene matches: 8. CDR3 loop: CSARTSGGAFGQYF. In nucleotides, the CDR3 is TGCAGTGCTAGAACTAGCGGGGGGGCATTCGGTCAGTACTTC.

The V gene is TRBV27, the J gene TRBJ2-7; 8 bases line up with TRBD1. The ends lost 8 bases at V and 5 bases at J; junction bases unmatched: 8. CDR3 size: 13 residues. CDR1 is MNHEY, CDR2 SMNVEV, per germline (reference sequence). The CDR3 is CASVKQGAHEQYF. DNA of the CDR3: TGTGCCAGCGTCAAGCAGGGGGCCCACGAGCAGTACTTC.

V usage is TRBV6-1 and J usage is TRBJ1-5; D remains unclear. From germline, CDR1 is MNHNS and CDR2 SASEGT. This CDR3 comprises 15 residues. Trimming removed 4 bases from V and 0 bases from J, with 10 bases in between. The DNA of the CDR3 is TGTGCCAGCAGTGCCCCATCTTATAGCAATCAGCCCCAGCATTTT. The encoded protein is CASSAPSYSNQPQHF.

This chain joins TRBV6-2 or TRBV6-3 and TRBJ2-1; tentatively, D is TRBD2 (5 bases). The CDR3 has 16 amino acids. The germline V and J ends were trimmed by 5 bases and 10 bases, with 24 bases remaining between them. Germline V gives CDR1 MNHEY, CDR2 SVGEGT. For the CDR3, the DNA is TGTGCCAGCAGTCGCATCCGAGAGGAGGCCACCTACGAGCAGTTCTTC. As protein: CASSRIREEATYEQFF.

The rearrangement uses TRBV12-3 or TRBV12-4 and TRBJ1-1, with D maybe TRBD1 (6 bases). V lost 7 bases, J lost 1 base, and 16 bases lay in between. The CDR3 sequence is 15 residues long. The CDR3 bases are TGTGCCAGCACCTGGAACAGGGATTCGAACACTGAAGCTTTCTTT. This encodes CASTWNRDSNTEAFF.

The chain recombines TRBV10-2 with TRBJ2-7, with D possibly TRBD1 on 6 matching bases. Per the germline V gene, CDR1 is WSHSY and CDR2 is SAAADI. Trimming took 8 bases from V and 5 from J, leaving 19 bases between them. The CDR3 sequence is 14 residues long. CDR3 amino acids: CASLGGKRYDEQYF. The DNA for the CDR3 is TGCGCCAGCTTAGGGGGAAAGCGCTACGACGAGCAGTACTTC.

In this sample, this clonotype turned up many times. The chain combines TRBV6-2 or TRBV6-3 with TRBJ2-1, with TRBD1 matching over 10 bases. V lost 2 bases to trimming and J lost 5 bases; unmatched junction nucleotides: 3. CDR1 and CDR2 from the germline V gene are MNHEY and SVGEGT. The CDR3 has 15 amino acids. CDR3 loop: CASSYGGTGDNEQFF. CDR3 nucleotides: TGTGCCAGCAGTTACGGGGGGACAGGGGACAATGAGCAGTTCTTC.